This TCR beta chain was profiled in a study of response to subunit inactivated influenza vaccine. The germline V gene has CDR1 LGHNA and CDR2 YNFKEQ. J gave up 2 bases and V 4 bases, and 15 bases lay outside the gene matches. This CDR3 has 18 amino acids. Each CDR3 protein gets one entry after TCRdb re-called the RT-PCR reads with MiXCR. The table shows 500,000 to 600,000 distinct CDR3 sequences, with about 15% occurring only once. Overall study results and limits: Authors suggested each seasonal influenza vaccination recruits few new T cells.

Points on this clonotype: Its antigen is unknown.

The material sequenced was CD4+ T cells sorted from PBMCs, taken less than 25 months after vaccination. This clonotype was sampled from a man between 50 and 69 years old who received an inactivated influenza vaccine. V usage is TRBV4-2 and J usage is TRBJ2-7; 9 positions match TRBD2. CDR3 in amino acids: CASSPGASGKSPTYEQYF. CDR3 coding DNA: TGTGCCAGCAGCCCAGGGGCTAGCGGGAAATCACCTACCTACGAGCAGTACTTC.